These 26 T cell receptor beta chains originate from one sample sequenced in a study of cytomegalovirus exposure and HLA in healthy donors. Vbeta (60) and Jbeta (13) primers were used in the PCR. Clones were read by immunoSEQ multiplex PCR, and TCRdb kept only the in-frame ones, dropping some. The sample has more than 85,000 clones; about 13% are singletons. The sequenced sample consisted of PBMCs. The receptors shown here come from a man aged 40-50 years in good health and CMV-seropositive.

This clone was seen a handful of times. DNA for the CDR3: TGTGCCAGCAGCTTAGGTATAGCGGGACACGAGCAGTTCTTC. It specifies CASSLGIAGHEQFF. The genes are TRBV7-6 and TRBJ2-1; 8 nucleotides match TRBD2. This CDR3 spans 14 amino acids. The V gene end was trimmed by 1 base and the J gene end by 10 bases; junction bases not matched to a gene: 6. Germline CDR1 and CDR2: SGHVS and FNYEAQ.

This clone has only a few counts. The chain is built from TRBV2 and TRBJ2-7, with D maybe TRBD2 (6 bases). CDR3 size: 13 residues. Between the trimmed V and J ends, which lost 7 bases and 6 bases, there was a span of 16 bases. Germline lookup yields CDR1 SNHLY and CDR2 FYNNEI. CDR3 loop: CASTGTGNGEQYF. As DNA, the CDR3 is TGTGCCAGCACAGGGACTGGCAATGGCGAGCAGTACTTC.

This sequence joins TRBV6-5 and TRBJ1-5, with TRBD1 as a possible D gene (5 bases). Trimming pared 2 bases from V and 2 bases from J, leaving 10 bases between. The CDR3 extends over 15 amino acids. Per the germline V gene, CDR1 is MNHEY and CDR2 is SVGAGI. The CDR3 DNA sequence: TGTGCCAGCAGTTACGGGGGGTCGCGCAATCAGCCCCAGCATTTT. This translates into CASSYGGSRNQPQHF.

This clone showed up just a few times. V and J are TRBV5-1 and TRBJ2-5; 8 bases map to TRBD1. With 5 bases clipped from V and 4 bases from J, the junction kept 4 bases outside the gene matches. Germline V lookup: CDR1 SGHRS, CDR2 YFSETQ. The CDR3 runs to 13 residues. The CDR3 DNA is TGCGCCAGCAGACCAGGGGGCCGAGAGACCCAGTACTTC. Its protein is CASRPGGRETQYF.

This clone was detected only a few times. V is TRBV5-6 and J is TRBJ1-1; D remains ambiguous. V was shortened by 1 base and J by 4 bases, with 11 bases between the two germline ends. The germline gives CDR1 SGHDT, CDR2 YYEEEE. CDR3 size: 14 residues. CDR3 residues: CASSLFPPGTEAFF. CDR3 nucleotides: TGTGCCAGCAGCTTGTTTCCCCCGGGCACTGAAGCTTTCTTT.

The CDR3 reads CASSLTPSSGYTF. The CDR3 DNA sequence: TGTGCCAGCAGTTTAACCCCCTCCAGTGGCTACACCTTC. The chain is built from TRBV27 and TRBJ1-2; D is unclear. Trimming took off 2 bases at V and 7 bases at J, with 11 bases between the two ends. Germline-derived CDR1 and CDR2 are MNHEY and SMNVEV (reference sequence). This CDR3 is 13 amino acids long.

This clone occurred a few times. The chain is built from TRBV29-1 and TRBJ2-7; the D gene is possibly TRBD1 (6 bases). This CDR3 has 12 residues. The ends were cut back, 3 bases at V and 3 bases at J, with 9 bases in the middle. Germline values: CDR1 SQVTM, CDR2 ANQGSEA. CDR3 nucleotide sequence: TGCAGCGTTGAGGGGGCCCTCTACGAGCAGTACTTC. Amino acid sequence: CSVEGALYEQYF.

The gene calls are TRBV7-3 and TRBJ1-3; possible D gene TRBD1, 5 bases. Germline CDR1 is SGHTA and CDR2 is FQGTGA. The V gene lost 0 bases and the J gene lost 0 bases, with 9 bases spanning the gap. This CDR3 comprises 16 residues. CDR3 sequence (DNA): TGTGCCAGCAGCTTAACGGGGCAGAACTCTGGAAACACCATATATTTT. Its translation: CASSLTGQNSGNTIYF.

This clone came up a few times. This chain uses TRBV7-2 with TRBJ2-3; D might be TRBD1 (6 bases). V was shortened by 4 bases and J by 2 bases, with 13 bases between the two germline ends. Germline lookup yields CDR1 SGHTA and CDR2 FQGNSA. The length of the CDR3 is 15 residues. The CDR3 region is CASSSHRVPTDTQYF. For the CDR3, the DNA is TGTGCCAGCAGCTCACACAGGGTCCCCACAGATACGCAGTATTTT.

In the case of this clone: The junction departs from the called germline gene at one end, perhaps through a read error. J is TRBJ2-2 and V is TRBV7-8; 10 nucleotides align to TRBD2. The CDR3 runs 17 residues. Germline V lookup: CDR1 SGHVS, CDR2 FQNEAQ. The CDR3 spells CAGSQTGTSVNTGELFF. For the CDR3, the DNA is TGTGCCGGCAGCCAGACCGGGACTAGCGTGAACACCGGGGAGCTGTTTTTT.

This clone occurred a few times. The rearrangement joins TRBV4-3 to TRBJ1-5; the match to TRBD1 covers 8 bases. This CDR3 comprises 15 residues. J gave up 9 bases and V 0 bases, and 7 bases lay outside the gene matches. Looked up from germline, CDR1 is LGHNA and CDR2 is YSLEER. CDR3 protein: CASSQETGVGSPQHF. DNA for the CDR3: TGCGCCAGCAGCCAAGAGACAGGGGTAGGGTCGCCCCAGCATTTT.

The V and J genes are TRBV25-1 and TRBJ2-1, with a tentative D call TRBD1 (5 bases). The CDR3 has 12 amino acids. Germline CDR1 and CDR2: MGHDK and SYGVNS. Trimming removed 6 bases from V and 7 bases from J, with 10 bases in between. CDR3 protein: CASSYQGNEQFF. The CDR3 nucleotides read TGTGCCAGCAGCTATCAGGGTAATGAGCAGTTCTTC.

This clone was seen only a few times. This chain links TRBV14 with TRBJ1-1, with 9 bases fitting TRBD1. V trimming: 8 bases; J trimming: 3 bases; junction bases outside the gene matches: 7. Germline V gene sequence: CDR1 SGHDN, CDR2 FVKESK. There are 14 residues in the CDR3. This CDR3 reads CASAPGTGYTEAFF. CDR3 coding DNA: TGTGCCAGCGCGCCCGGGACAGGGTACACTGAAGCTTTCTTT.

This chain's CDR3 is CASRPDRGAIGSPLHF. The CDR3 nucleotides are TGTGCCAGCAGGCCGGACAGGGGGGCAATTGGATCACCCCTCCACTTT. The chain is built from TRBV7-2 and TRBJ1-6; 10 bases are a match to TRBD1. Per the germline V gene, CDR1 is SGHTA and CDR2 is FQGNSA. V lost 6 bases and J lost 10; bases outside the gene matches: 12. This CDR3 comprises 16 residues.

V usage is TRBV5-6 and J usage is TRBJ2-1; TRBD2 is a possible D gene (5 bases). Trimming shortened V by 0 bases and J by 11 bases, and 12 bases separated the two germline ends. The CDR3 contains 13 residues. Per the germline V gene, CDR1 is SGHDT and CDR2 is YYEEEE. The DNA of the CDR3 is TGTGCCAGCAGCTTGGCCACTAGTCGGCAGCAGTTCTTC. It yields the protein CASSLATSRQQFF. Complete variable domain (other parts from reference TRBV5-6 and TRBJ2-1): DAGVTQSPTHLIKTRGQQVTLRCSPKSGHDTVSWYQQALGQGPQFIFQYYEEEERQRGNFPDRFSGHQFPNYSSELNVNALLLGDSALYLCASSLATSRQQFFGPGTRLTVL.

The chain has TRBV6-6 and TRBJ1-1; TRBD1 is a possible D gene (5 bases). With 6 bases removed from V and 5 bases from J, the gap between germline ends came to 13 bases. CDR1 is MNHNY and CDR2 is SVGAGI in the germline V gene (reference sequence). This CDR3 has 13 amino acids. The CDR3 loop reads CASRGAGMTEAFF. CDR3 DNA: TGTGCCAGCAGAGGTGCAGGGATGACTGAAGCTTTCTTT.

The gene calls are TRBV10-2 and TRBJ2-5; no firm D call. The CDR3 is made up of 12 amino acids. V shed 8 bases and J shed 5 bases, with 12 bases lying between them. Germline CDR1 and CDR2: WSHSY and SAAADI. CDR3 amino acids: CASRIGVETQYF. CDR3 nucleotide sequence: TGCGCCAGCCGAATCGGAGTGGAGACCCAGTACTTC.

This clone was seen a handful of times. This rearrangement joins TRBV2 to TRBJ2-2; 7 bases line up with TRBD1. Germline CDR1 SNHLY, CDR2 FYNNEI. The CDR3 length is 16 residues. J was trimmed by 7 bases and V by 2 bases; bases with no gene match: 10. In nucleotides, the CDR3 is TGTGCCAGCAGTGAATGGGGCAGGGGGTTCATCGGGGAGCTGTTTTTT. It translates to CASSEWGRGFIGELFF.

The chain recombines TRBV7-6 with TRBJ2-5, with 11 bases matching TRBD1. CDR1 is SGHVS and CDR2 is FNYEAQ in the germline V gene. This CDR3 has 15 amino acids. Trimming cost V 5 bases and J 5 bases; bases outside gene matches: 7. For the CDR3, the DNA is TGTGCCAGCAGCCCCGGACAGGGGGCACGGGAGACCCAGTACTTC. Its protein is CASSPGQGARETQYF. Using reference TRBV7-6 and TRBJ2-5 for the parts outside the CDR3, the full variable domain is GAGVSQSPRYKVTKRGQDVALRCDPISGHVSLYWYRQALGQGPEFLTYFNYEAQQDKSGLPNDRFSAERPEGSISTLTIQRTEQRDSAMYRCASSPGQGARETQYFGPGTRLLVL.

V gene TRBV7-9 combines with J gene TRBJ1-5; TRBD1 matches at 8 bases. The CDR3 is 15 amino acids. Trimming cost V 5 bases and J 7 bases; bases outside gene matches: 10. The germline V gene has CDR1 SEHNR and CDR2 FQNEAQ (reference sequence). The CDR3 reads CASSQSRTGPQPQHF. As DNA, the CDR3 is TGTGCCAGCAGCCAAAGCAGGACAGGGCCCCAGCCCCAGCATTTT. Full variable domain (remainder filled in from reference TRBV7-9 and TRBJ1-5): DTGVSQNPRHKITKRGQNVTFRCDPISEHNRLYWYRQTLGQGPEFLTYFQNEAQLEKSRLLSDRFSAERPKGSFSTLEIQRTEQGDSAMYLCASSQSRTGPQPQHFGDGTRLSIL.

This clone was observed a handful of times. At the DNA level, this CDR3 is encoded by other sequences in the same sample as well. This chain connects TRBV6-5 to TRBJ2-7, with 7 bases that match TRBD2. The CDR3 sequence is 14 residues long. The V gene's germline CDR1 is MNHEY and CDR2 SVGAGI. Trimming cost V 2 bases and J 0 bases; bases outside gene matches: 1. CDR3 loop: CASSYASGSYEQYF. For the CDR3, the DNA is TGTGCCAGCAGTTACGCTAGCGGCTCCTACGAGCAGTACTTC.

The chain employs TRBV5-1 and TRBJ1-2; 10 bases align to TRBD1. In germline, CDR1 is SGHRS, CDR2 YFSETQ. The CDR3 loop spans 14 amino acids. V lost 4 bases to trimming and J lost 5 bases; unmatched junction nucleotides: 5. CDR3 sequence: CASSTGQGGYGYTF. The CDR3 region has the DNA TGCGCCAGCAGCACCGGACAGGGGGGTTATGGCTACACCTTC.

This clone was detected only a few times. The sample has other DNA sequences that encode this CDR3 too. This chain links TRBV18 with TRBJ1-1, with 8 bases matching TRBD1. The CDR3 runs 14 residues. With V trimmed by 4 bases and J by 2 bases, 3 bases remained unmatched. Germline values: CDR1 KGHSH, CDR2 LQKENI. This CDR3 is CASSQDRVNTEAFF. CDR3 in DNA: TGTGCCAGCTCACAGGACAGGGTTAACACTGAAGCTTTCTTT. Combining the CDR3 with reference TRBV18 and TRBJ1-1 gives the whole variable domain NAGVMQNPRHLVRRRGQEARLRCSPMKGHSHVYWYRQLPEEGLKFMVYLQKENIIDESGMPKERFSAEFPKEGPSILRIQQVVRGDSAAYFCASSQDRVNTEAFFGQGTRLTVV.

Here the CDR3 reads CASSREDSSYNEQFF. The CDR3 nucleotides read TGTGCCAGCAGTCGTGAGGACAGCTCCTACAATGAGCAGTTCTTC. V is TRBV6-4 and J is TRBJ2-1; the D gene is possibly TRBD1 (6 bases). CDR1 and CDR2 (germline): MRHNA, SNTAGT. Trimming stripped 5 bases from V and 0 bases from J, with 11 bases between. This CDR3 spans 15 amino acids.

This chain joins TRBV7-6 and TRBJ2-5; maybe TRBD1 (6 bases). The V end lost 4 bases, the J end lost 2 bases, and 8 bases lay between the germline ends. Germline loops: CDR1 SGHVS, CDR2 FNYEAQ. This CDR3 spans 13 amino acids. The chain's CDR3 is CASSSGQQETQYF. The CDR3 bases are TGTGCCAGCAGCTCCGGACAGCAAGAGACCCAGTACTTC.

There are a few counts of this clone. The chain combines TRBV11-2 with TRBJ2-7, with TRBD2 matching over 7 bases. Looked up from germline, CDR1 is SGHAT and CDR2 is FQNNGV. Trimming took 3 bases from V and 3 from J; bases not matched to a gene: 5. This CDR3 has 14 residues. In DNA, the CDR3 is TGTGCCAGCAGCTTGGTTGGACTAGTCTACGAGCAGTACTTC. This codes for CASSLVGLVYEQYF.